Listed below are T cell receptor beta chains from one sample, sequenced in a study of blood T cells in healthy people across ages. MiXCR, applied by TCRdb to the 5' RACE reads, yields one record per CDR3 protein. In the table there are fewer than 900,000 distinct CDR3 sequences, roughly 47% of which are singletons. The specimen sequenced was blood. The source is a woman aged 60-70 years in good health. CDR3s include the opening cysteine and the closing phenylalanine or tryptophan. D genes are given only for firm matches. Some rows have no size entry. The others give once, few or many, or a class for an expanded clone.

D gene	V gene	clone size	J gene	CDR3 DNA	CDR3 protein
.	TRBV20-1	.	TRBJ2-3	TGCAGTGCTCTCAAGGGCACAGATACGCAGTATTTT	CSALKGTDTQYF
.	TRBV5-1	.	TRBJ1-1	TGCGCCAGCAGCTTGGAAGTGATGAACACTGAAGCTTTCTTT	CASSLEVMNTEAFF
.	TRBV13	.	TRBJ1-1	TGTGCCAGCAGACCGTGGGGGGAAAACACTGAAGCTTTCTTT	CASRPWGENTEAFF
.	TRBV3-1	.	TRBJ2-1	TGTGCCAGCAGCCAAGTGGCCGGAAAGCAGTTCTTC	CASSQVAGKQFF
TRBD1	TRBV29-1	.	TRBJ2-5	TGCAGCGTTATGACAGGGGGAGACGAGACCCAGTACTTC	CSVMTGGDETQYF
.	TRBV29-1	.	TRBJ2-7	TGCAGCGCCGCAGGCAACTCCTACGAGCAGTACTTC	CSAAGNSYEQYF
TRBD2	TRBV10-3	.	TRBJ2-3	TGTGCCATCAGACACATCGGGACTAGTATAGATACGCAGTATTTT	CAIRHIGTSIDTQYF
TRBD2	TRBV4-2	few	TRBJ2-1	TGTGCCAGCAGCCCAACGTTTCTAGCGGAACCCAATGAGCAGTTCTTC	CASSPTFLAEPNEQFF
.	TRBV24-1	many	TRBJ2-1	TGTGCCACCAGTGAACCCGGTGGGCCCTACAATGAGCAGTTCTTC	CATSEPGGPYNEQFF
TRBD1	TRBV6-2/TRBV6-3	few	TRBJ1-6	TGTGCCAGCAGTTACCCGACAGGGTTCGGAAATTCACCCCTCCACTTT	CASSYPTGFGNSPLHF
.	TRBV11-2	.	TRBJ2-1	TGTGCCAGCAGCCAAGAGAAGGGCACTTACAATGAGCAGTTCTTC	CASSQEKGTYNEQFF
.	TRBV6-2/TRBV6-3	.	TRBJ2-3	TGTGCCAGCAGTCAGGGGACCCCGGCAGATACGCAGTATTTT	CASSQGTPADTQYF
.	TRBV25-1	few	TRBJ1-1	TGTGCCAGCAGGTCAATACACCCTACTGAAGCTTTCTTT	CASRSIHPTEAFF
TRBD2	TRBV20-1	.	TRBJ2-1	TGCAGTGCTAGTAAGACTAGCGGGGGGGCTGGTGAGCAGTTCTTC	CSASKTSGGAGEQFF
.	TRBV20-1	.	TRBJ2-7	TGCAGTGCTAGGGGTGCAGTTTACGAGCAGTACTTC	CSARGAVYEQYF
TRBD2	TRBV12-5	few	TRBJ2-3	TGTGCTACCGGACTGGGACTAGCGGGGAGCACAGATACGCAGTATTTT	CATGLGLAGSTDTQYF
.	TRBV19	few	TRBJ1-1	TGTGCCAGTAGTGACGTCATGAACACTGAAGCTTTCTTT	CASSDVMNTEAFF
.	TRBV5-1	many	TRBJ1-2	TGCGCCAGCAGCTTGGATGGGAAGGGCTACACCTTC	CASSLDGKGYTF
TRBD1	TRBV7-9	.	TRBJ2-1	TGTGCCAGCAGACTCAGGGGGTTTGGCTCCTACAATGAGCAGTTCTTC	CASRLRGFGSYNEQFF
.	TRBV16	.	TRBJ1-1	TGTGCCAGCAGCCAATCACCCCAGGGTGACACTGAAGCTTTCTTT	CASSQSPQGDTEAFF
.	TRBV20-1	.	TRBJ1-5	TGCAGTGCCGACTTGAGGGAGGATGCCAGCAATCAGCCCCAGCATTTT	CSADLREDASNQPQHF
.	TRBV4-2	many	TRBJ2-5	TGTGCCAGCAGCCAAGACCTCACAAGGAATAGCCTCCAAGAGACCCAGTACTTC	CASSQDLTRNSLQETQYF
.	TRBV20-1	.	TRBJ2-7	TGCAGTGCCCCCAAGGCCTCCTACGAGCAGTACTTC	CSAPKASYEQYF
.	TRBV12-3/TRBV12-4	few	TRBJ2-7	TGTGCCAGCAGTACCCGAGGGTCCTCCTACGAGCAGTACTTC	CASSTRGSSYEQYF
.	TRBV2	.	TRBJ2-3	TGTGCCAGCAGTGGGGTGGAGGAAGATACGCAGTATTTT	CASSGVEEDTQYF
TRBD1	TRBV20-1	.	TRBJ2-6	TGCAGTGCTAGAGGCGGGACAGGGGGCTCTGGGGCCAACGTCCTGACTTTC	CSARGGTGGSGANVLTF
.	TRBV12-3/TRBV12-4	.	TRBJ1-1	TGTGCCAGCAGTTTAATGGGGTCGAACACTGAAGCTTTCTTT	CASSLMGSNTEAFF
.	TRBV5-6	.	TRBJ2-7	TGTGCCAGCAGTGGGGCTAGCACCTACGAGCGGTACTTC	CASSGASTYERYF
.	TRBV9	.	TRBJ2-5	TGTGCCAGCAGCATTTCGCCGGAAGGGGACACGACTCAAGAGACCCAGTACTTC	CASSISPEGDTTQETQYF
.	TRBV20-1	.	TRBJ2-5	TGCAGTGCTACTTCGGCGGGTGGGATTCGAGGGACCCAGTACTTC	CSATSAGGIRGTQYF
.	TRBV4-3	.	TRBJ2-5	TGCGCCAGCAGCCAAGATCTCCAGAGACCCAAAGAGACCCAGTACTTC	CASSQDLQRPKETQYF
.	TRBV10-3	.	TRBJ2-4	TGTGCCATCAGTGAGGCAGACTGGGGGTATGAATACATTCAGTACTTC	CAISEADWGYEYIQYF
.	TRBV5-1	.	TRBJ2-7	TGCGCCAGCAGCTTGGAGGGCTCCGGGGACGAGCAGTACTTC	CASSLEGSGDEQYF
TRBD2	TRBV24-1	.	TRBJ2-5	TGTGCCACCAGTGACCGAAGCGGGACTAATAATGAGCAGTACTTC	CATSDRSGTNNEQYF
TRBD2	TRBV29-1	many	TRBJ2-1	TGCAGCGTTGTTTCGGGAGGGGGTGAGCAGTTCTTC	CSVVSGGGEQFF
.	TRBV4-3	.	TRBJ2-1	TGCGCCGGCAGCCCGGCGAGGGGAGGTTTGGGCAATGAGCAGTTCTTC	CAGSPARGGLGNEQFF
.	TRBV28	once	TRBJ2-7	TGTGCCAGCAGTTTGTGGGGCATCTCCTACGAGCAGTACTTC	CASSLWGISYEQYF
.	TRBV11-1	few	TRBJ2-1	TGTGCCAGCAGCTTAAGTCGGCAGGGGAATGAGCAGTTCTTC	CASSLSRQGNEQFF
.	TRBV12-3/TRBV12-4	.	TRBJ2-5	TGTGCCAGCAGCCGACGGTGGGGCTTCGAGACCCAGTACTTC	CASSRRWGFETQYF
TRBD2	TRBV20-1	.	TRBJ2-1	TGCAGTGGGGGAGCGGGAAATCATCACCAGTTCTTC	CSGGAGNHHQFF
TRBD2	TRBV10-3	.	TRBJ2-1	TGTGCCATCAGTGAATCCGAGGGACTAGCGGGAAATGAGCAGTTCTTC	CAISESEGLAGNEQFF
TRBD2	TRBV2	.	TRBJ2-3	TGTGCCAGCAGAGTAGGGACTAGCGGGGGTACAGATACGCAGTATTTT	CASRVGTSGGTDTQYF
.	TRBV28	few	TRBJ2-7	TGTGCCAGCAGTGGCCAGGGGTTCGAGCAGTACTTC	CASSGQGFEQYF
.	TRBV13	few	TRBJ1-1	TGTGCCAGCACCGCCCGAGATAACACTGAAGCTTTCTTT	CASTARDNTEAFF
TRBD2	TRBV7-2	few	TRBJ2-1	TGTGCCAGCAGCCCTGGGGGGGGACTAGCGACATACAATGAGCAGTTCTTC	CASSPGGGLATYNEQFF
TRBD2	TRBV6-2/TRBV6-3	many	TRBJ2-1	TGTGCCAGCAGGGCAAATAGCGGGAGAGGCTACAATGAGCAGTTCTTC	CASRANSGRGYNEQFF
.	TRBV20-1	few	TRBJ2-1	TGCAGTGCTAGTGCCCTGCCCGTCAATGAGCAGTTCTTC	CSASALPVNEQFF
.	TRBV28	.	TRBJ1-5	TGTGCCAGCAGTTTACCTGTGGGTTTCGGTCAGCCCCAGCATTTT	CASSLPVGFGQPQHF
.	TRBV9	.	TRBJ2-7	TGTGCCAGCAGCGTAGAGGGCCGAGGAAGCTCCTACAATGAGCAGTACTTC	CASSVEGRGSSYNEQYF
TRBD2	TRBV20-1	few	TRBJ2-5	TGCAGTGCGACCCCGGGGGGAGGGATGGAGACCCAGTACTTC	CSATPGGGMETQYF
.	TRBV7-9	.	TRBJ1-2	TGTGCCAGCAGCTCCCGGGGGTCTTATGGCTACACCTTC	CASSSRGSYGYTF
.	TRBV7-2	.	TRBJ2-7	TGTACCAGCAGCCAAGGACCTGGGGACGAGCAGTACTTC	CTSSQGPGDEQYF
.	TRBV5-1	.	TRBJ2-7	TGCGCCAGCAGACGAGCGGGTTTGAGCTCCTACGAGCAGTACTTC	CASRRAGLSSYEQYF
.	TRBV7-2	.	TRBJ1-5	TGTGCCAGCAGTGCCCGGGAGGTTAGCAATCAGCCCCAGCATTTT	CASSAREVSNQPQHF
.	TRBV7-3	.	TRBJ2-5	TGTGCCAGCAGCCCACAGGGGAGGGGGCAAGAGACCCAGTACTTC	CASSPQGRGQETQYF